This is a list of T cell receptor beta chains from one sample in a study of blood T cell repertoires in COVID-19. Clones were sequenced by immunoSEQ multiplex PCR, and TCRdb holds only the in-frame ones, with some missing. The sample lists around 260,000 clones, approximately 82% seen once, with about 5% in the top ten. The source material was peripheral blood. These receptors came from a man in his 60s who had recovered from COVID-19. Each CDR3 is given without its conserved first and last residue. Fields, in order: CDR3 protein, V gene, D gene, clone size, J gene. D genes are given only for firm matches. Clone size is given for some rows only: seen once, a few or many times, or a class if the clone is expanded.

ASSLVGAAKNIQY TRBV7-2 NA NA TRBJ2-4
ASSSHEQF TRBV28 NA NA TRBJ2-1
ASSNYRATDTQY TRBV19 NA NA TRBJ2-3
ASGRDSPSGEQF TRBV5-1 TRBD1 NA TRBJ2-1
ASSETSGSFLAGELF TRBV6-1 TRBD2 NA TRBJ2-2
ASSWTGNGNTEAF TRBV5-1 TRBD1 NA TRBJ1-1
ASSLGLGANQPQH TRBV28 NA NA TRBJ1-5
ASSIGSVSSTDTQY TRBV5-1 NA NA TRBJ2-3
ASSDSGAASYNEQF TRBV6-4 NA NA TRBJ2-1
ASSDPRTYEQY TRBV6-1 NA NA TRBJ2-7
ASSFSLQGGTEAF TRBV11-2 TRBD1 NA TRBJ1-1
ASSRDRQETQY TRBV2 TRBD1 NA TRBJ2-5
ASSPPGQGSNQPQH TRBV6-6 TRBD1 NA TRBJ1-5
ATLQRELADTQY TRBV6-5 TRBD2 NA TRBJ2-3
ASSFQRGGTDTQY TRBV5-4 TRBD2 NA TRBJ2-3
ASSSPGIEQF TRBV7-8 NA NA TRBJ2-1
ASSPDRVSSRQF TRBV18 TRBD1 NA TRBJ2-1
ASSQQGAREQY TRBV7-9 TRBD1 once TRBJ2-7
ASSWAVNTEAF TRBV12-3/TRBV12-4 NA NA TRBJ1-1
ASSSTSVNTGELF TRBV7-8 TRBD2 NA TRBJ2-2
ASSFGTGRPTHNEQF TRBV11-2 TRBD1 NA TRBJ2-1
ATSDLTRGIGQF TRBV24-1 NA NA TRBJ2-1